This T cell receptor beta chain appears in the sequencing data of a study of CD8 T cells in Susac syndrome. The study, taken as a whole, reports: That the number of individuals in its TCR sequencing and HLA analysis was relatively small was acknowledged by the study.

Random hexamers were used to reverse transcribe an amount of about 0.5 to 1 ug RNA. The CDR3 of TCR beta was amplified by immunoSEQ multiplex PCR across 54 Vbeta and 13 Jbeta. TCRdb reprocessed the immunoSEQ multiplex PCR reads via MiXCR and lists one record per CDR3 protein. The table lists around 160,000 distinct CDR3 sequences, roughly 94% of them singletons. Regarding this clonotype: Its specificity is unknown.

This CDR3 is 15 amino acids long. V lost 3 bases and J lost 0, with 11 bases in between. The germline V gene has CDR1 MDHEN and CDR2 SYDVKM. The study sequenced TCR beta in blood CD8+ and CD4+ T cells. The CD8+ and CD4+ T cells were isolated magnetically using a negative isolation approach, whereas the TEMRA cells were enriched by FACS. Sequenced material: CD4+ T cells from PBMCs. This receptor was identified in a human donor with multiple sclerosis. The chain uses TRBV28 and TRBJ1-2; D gene ambiguous. This chain's CDR3 is CASSLVGFANYGYTF. CDR3 coding DNA: TGTGCCAGCAGTTTGGTGGGTTTCGCTAACTATGGCTACACCTTC.